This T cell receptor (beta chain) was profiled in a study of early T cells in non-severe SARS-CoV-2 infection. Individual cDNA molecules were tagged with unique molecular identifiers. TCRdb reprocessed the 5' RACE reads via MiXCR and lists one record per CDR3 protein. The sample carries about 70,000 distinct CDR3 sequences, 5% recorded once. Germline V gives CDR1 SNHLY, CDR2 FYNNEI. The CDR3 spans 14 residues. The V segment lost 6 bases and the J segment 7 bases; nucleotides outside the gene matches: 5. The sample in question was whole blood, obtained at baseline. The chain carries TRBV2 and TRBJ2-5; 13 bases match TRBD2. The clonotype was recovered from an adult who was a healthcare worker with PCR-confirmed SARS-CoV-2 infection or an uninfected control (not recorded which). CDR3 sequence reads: CASRGLAGEGTQYF. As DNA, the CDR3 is TGTGCCAGCAGAGGACTAGCGGGAGAGGGGACCCAGTACTTC.